The subject of this entry is one T cell receptor beta chain. The clone's antigen remains unknown. Base-call qualities are not available, and no considerably larger clone is one nucleotide away. The sample is drawn from a study of blood T cell repertoires in COVID-19 (dated by TCRdb to 2019 to 2021). Regarding the research as a whole: Samples from collaborators originated in the United States, Italy and Spain and spanned both the acute and convalescent phases of COVID-19. Sample metadata almost always included a de-identified subject ID, COVID-19 status, age in years and sex. Subjects who had been exposed to COVID-19, were actively infected with it, or had recovered from it provided the deeply sampled blood TCRbeta repertoires that made up the dataset. Samples were obtained from the ongoing ImmuneRACE study (first 160 participants) and from about 1,300 subjects provided by 6 global collaborators. Where available, HLA class I and class II types were obtained from metadata supplied by the sample provider rather than from assay-based typing. The prospective study material was composed of cDNA or gDNA derived from T cells, B-cell-depleted T cells, or PBMCs. The repertoires were made available in a free public database intended to serve as a resource for research on the immune response to SARS-CoV-2. Study-wide findings and limitations: Clinical and demographic metadata were provided uncurated, with the amount varying by source and participant.

Collaborating institutions collected whole blood in K2EDTA tubes following their own protocols. For TCRbeta analysis, collaborator samples were shipped as frozen whole blood, as isolated PBMCs, or as DNA extracted from either sample type. The immunoSEQ Assay, a bias-controlled multiplex PCR, was used to amplify TCRbeta CDR3 regions from genomic DNA. Per the authors' processing: Within the assay, amplification of reference gene primers was used to estimate how many nucleated cells each sample contained. To quantify the absolute abundance of each unique TCRbeta CDR3 rearrangement, sequence reads were collapsed and filtered. For each sample, productive Simpson clonality was calculated as the square root of Simpson's diversity index over productive rearrangements. Here the immuneACCESS table is served through TCRdb, limited to in-frame sequences with V and J called. Missing clones are a known gap in these copies; in checked studies unresolved V genes cover under half, and the rest lacks a known reason. That table gives V, J and clone size, and the DNA gave D and trimming. The sample table shows about 190,000 clones, and 70% to 90% are seen once. Of the sample, 2.9% falls within the top ten clones.

Input material: peripheral blood. The TCR originated in a woman aged 25 to 45 with active or convalescent COVID-19.

The nucleotide sequence is TGTGCCAGCAGCAGGGGCTTTAAGGAAAAACTGTTTTTT. It translates to CASSRGFKEKLFF. The rearrangement combines TRBV2 with TRBJ1-4; the best D guess is TRBD1, with 6 bases matching. Reading from cysteine to phenylalanine, the CDR3 counts 13 amino acids. Only the CDR3 part of the read is kept: 39 bases, read in frame from the first base. The V and J ends are trimmed by 6 bases and 8 bases, leaving 13 bases between them. Taken from the germline V gene, the CDR1 and CDR2 loops are SNHLY and FYNNEI.